The 20 T cell receptor beta chains below were found in one sample sequenced in a study of blood T cell repertoires in COVID-19. Produced via immunoSEQ multiplex PCR; TCRdb's table is partial and in-frame only. The sample has approximately 200,000 clones, 87% seen once; the top ten hold less than 8%. The sequenced sample consisted of PBMCs or T cells enriched from blood (not recorded which). These receptor sequences come from a man aged 25 to 40 in a cohort exposed to, infected with or recovered from COVID-19 (not recorded which).

The chain combines TRBV5-1 with TRBJ2-2; a weak D match, TRBD2 (6 bases). The V end was cut by 4 bases, the J end by 4 bases, with 17 bases between. CDR3 length: 16 residues. The germline V gene encodes CDR1 SGHRS and CDR2 YFSETQ. Here the CDR3 DNA reads TGCGCCAGCAGCCTTTTACTAGCTCGGGGCACCGGGGAGCTGTTTTTT. Residues: CASSLLLARGTGELFF.

The chain recombines TRBV5-4 with TRBJ2-1, with TRBD2 matching over 7 bases. J was trimmed by 8 bases and V by 0 bases; bases with no gene match: 11. The CDR3 totals 16 residues. The germline gives CDR1 SGHNT, CDR2 YYREEE (reference sequence). CDR3 nucleotides: TGTGCCAGCAGCTTGGAATTGGGACCTCGGGGGGATGAGCAGTTCTTC. Encoded protein: CASSLELGPRGDEQFF.

This sequence joins TRBV5-1 and TRBJ2-2; D unclear. Germline assignment: CDR1 SGHRS and CDR2 YFSETQ. The CDR3 is 13 amino acids. V shed 1 base and J shed 3 bases, with 4 bases lying between them. The CDR3, as DNA: TGCGCCAGCAGCTTGCAGGACACCGGGGAGCTGTTTTTT. This sequence encodes CASSLQDTGELFF.

The chain employs TRBV6-1 and TRBJ1-5; D unclear. The CDR3 consists of 12 residues. CDR1 and CDR2 from the germline V gene are MNHNS and SASEGT. Trimming stripped 2 bases from V and 10 bases from J, with 9 bases between. The CDR3: CASSEQRVPQHF. The DNA for the CDR3 is TGTGCCAGCAGTGAACAAAGAGTTCCCCAGCATTTT.

The chain is built from TRBV5-1 and TRBJ2-1, with 13 bases aligning to TRBD2. The CDR3 length is 15 residues. V shed 4 bases and J 10 bases; nucleotides not matched to a gene: 8. Germline loops: CDR1 SGHRS, CDR2 YFSETQ. In DNA, the CDR3 is TGCGCCAGCAGCCTAACTAGCGGGAGGGCCCGGGAGCAGTTCTTC. Its translation is CASSLTSGRAREQFF.

The chain joins TRBV11-2 to TRBJ1-3; the D gene is possibly TRBD1 (6 bases). The CDR3 sequence is 14 residues long. From germline, CDR1 is SGHAT and CDR2 FQNNGV. The V and J ends lost 2 bases and 4 bases respectively, with 9 bases between them. In nucleotides, the CDR3 is TGTGCCAGCAGCTTAAGGGGACAAGGAAACACCATATATTTT. Translated: CASSLRGQGNTIYF.

V usage is TRBV11-2 and J usage is TRBJ1-1; D is undetermined. Germline loops: CDR1 SGHAT, CDR2 FQNNGV. There are 16 residues in the CDR3. The V end was cut by 1 base, the J end by 0 bases, with 12 bases between. CDR3 coding DNA: TGTGCCAGCAGCTTAGGAGGGTACCCTATGAACACTGAAGCTTTCTTT. This gives the protein CASSLGGYPMNTEAFF. Filled out from reference TRBV11-2 and TRBJ1-1, the complete variable domain reads EAGVAQSPRYKIIEKRQSVAFWCNPISGHATLYWYQQILGQGPKLLIQFQNNGVVDDSQLPKDRFSAERLKGVDSTLKIQPAKLEDSAVYLCASSLGGYPMNTEAFFGQGTRLTVV.

The chain links TRBV2 to TRBJ2-7, with TRBD1 identical over 8 bases. Germline assignment: CDR1 SNHLY and CDR2 FYNNEI. The CDR3 covers 14 residues. With V trimmed by 6 bases and J by 0 bases, 4 bases remained unmatched. The CDR3 spells CASRRDRSSYEQYF. In DNA, the CDR3 is TGTGCCAGCAGACGGGACAGGTCCTCCTACGAGCAGTACTTC.

CDR3 protein: CASSLWQGASGANVLTF. Written as DNA, the CDR3 is TGTGCCAGCAGTTTGTGGCAGGGGGCTTCTGGGGCCAACGTCCTGACTTTC. This chain links TRBV27 with TRBJ2-6; 8 nucleotides line up with TRBD1. Germline V CDR1 and CDR2: MNHEY, SMNVEV (reference sequence). Trimming cost V 3 bases and J 1 base; bases outside gene matches: 5. CDR3 size: 17 residues. The full variable domain, in which reference TRBV27 and TRBJ2-6 provide the parts outside the CDR3, is EAQVTQNPRYLITVTGKKLTVTCSQNMNHEYMSWYRQDPGLGLRQIYYSMNVEVTDKGDVPEGYKVSRKEKRNFPLILESPSPNQTSLYFCASSLWQGASGANVLTFGAGSRLTVL.

The chain combines TRBV6-5 with TRBJ1-3, with a tentative D call TRBD1 (6 bases). The CDR3 has 15 amino acids. Germline V gives CDR1 MNHEY, CDR2 SVGAGI. V gave up 11 bases and J gave up 0 bases, with 17 bases separating them. For the CDR3, the DNA is TGTGCCGGCGAGAGAGACAGGAACTCTGGAAACACCATATATTTT. It is translated as CAGERDRNSGNTIYF.

This chain joins TRBV5-1 and TRBJ2-4, with a tentative D call TRBD1 (5 bases). The CDR3 loop spans 16 amino acids. With 3 bases removed from V and 8 bases from J, the gap between germline ends came to 21 bases. The V gene's germline CDR1 is SGHRS and CDR2 YFSETQ. The CDR3 loop reads CASSSPLQGNEDIQYF. The CDR3 coding sequence is TGCGCCAGCAGCTCGCCCCTTCAGGGAAATGAGGACATTCAGTACTTC.

The rearrangement links TRBV7-6 to TRBJ2-3; 9 bases agree with TRBD2. Germline V gene data show CDR1 as SGHVS and CDR2 as FNYEAQ. The V gene end was trimmed by 0 bases and the J gene end by 5 bases; junction bases not matched to a gene: 0. This CDR3 comprises 14 residues. CDR3 bases: TGTGCCAGCAGCTTAGCGACTAGCGGAGATACGCAGTATTTT. Translated, it gives CASSLATSGDTQYF.

This rearrangement joins TRBV27 to TRBJ1-6, with 7 bases lining up with TRBD1. Looked up from germline, CDR1 is MNHEY and CDR2 is SMNVEV (reference sequence). This CDR3 is built from 15 residues. Trimming removed 6 bases from V and 6 bases from J; junction bases left unmatched: 8. This CDR3 is CASRAQGVSNSPLHF. The DNA of the CDR3 is TGTGCCAGCAGAGCCCAGGGGGTTTCTAATTCACCCCTCCACTTT.

The chain couples TRBV27 to TRBJ2-5; D perhaps matches TRBD1 (5 bases). Per germline, CDR1 MNHEY and CDR2 SMNVEV (reference sequence). The ends were cut back, 4 bases at V and 6 bases at J, with 15 bases in the middle. This CDR3 has 14 residues. In nucleotides, the CDR3 is TGTGCCAGCAGTTCGGTGTCAGGGCTGAAGACCCAGTACTTC. Its protein is CASSSVSGLKTQYF.

The chain couples TRBV4-2 to TRBJ2-1, with 7 bases lining up with TRBD1. J was trimmed by 4 bases and V by 0 bases; bases with no gene match: 3. Germline loops: CDR1 LGHNA, CDR2 YNFKEQ. The CDR3 extends over 15 amino acids. CDR3 DNA sequence: TGTGCCAGCAGCCAAGAGCAGGGGGTTTACAATGAGCAGTTCTTC. Its translation is CASSQEQGVYNEQFF.

This clone was counted a single time. The chain couples TRBV28 to TRBJ2-3; 9 nucleotides match TRBD2. Germline V CDR1 and CDR2: MDHEN, SYDVKM. This CDR3 comprises 16 residues. The junction had 4 bases not matched to a gene; V was cut back by 3 bases and J by 0 bases. The CDR3 bases are TGTGCCAGCAGTTTCGTGGCGGGAGGGAGCACAGATACGCAGTATTTT. This codes for CASSFVAGGSTDTQYF.

The chain recombines TRBV6-4 with TRBJ2-1; 7 bases are shared with TRBD1. The junction had 9 bases not matched to a gene; V was cut back by 4 bases and J by 9 bases. CDR3 length equals 14 residues. In germline, CDR1 is MRHNA, CDR2 SNTAGT. The CDR3 here is CASSVTGERGEQFF. CDR3 nucleotide sequence: TGTGCCAGCAGTGTCACAGGGGAGAGGGGTGAGCAGTTCTTC.

V usage is TRBV27 and J usage is TRBJ1-5; 7 bases map to TRBD1. The CDR3 runs to 14 residues. Germline loops: CDR1 MNHEY, CDR2 SMNVEV (reference sequence). V lost 6 bases, J lost 1 base, and 3 bases stayed unmatched. DNA for the CDR3: TGTGCCAGCAGGCAACAGGGGAGCAATCAGCCCCAGCATTTT. Its protein product is CASRQQGSNQPQHF.

V is TRBV13 and J is TRBJ2-7, with TRBD2 as a possible D gene (5 bases). The germline V and J ends were trimmed by 6 bases and 5 bases, with 17 bases remaining between them. Germline V gene sequence: CDR1 PRHDT, CDR2 FYEKMQ (reference sequence). This CDR3 contains 14 residues. The CDR3 nucleotides read TGTGCCAGCAGTTGGGCGGGCCCTAGGGACGAGCAGTACTTC. It yields the protein CASSWAGPRDEQYF.

CDR3 in amino acids: CASKGGEKLFF. The CDR3 nucleotides are TGTGCCAGCAAGGGAGGGGAAAAACTGTTTTTT. The rearrangement joins TRBV6-6 to TRBJ1-4; the D is unclear. Germline CDR1 and CDR2: MNHNY and SVGAGI (reference sequence). The CDR3 is made up of 11 amino acids. V shed 7 bases and J shed 8 bases, with 8 bases lying between them.